Listed below are T cell receptor beta chains from one sample, sequenced in a study of blood T cell repertoires in COVID-19. Some clones are missing from TCRdb's copy, which holds only in-frame ones; the method was immunoSEQ multiplex PCR. Of approximately 120,000 clones listed, around 83% are singletons. Sequenced input: peripheral blood. The receptors come from a man aged 80 or over with active or convalescent COVID-19. CDR3s include the opening cysteine and the closing phenylalanine or tryptophan. The D gene is left open where the match is weak. Size tells how often a clone was seen (once, few, many) or the class of an expanded clone, and some rows leave it out.

D gene: TRBD1
J gene: TRBJ1-2
clone size: .
V gene: TRBV9
CDR3 protein: CASSGLQGSNYGYTF
CDR3 DNA: TGTGCCAGCAGCGGGTTACAGGGGTCTAACTATGGCTACACCTTC

D gene: TRBD2
J gene: TRBJ2-3
clone size: few
V gene: TRBV7-3
CDR3 protein: CASSSWTSGGAGDTQYF
CDR3 DNA: TGTGCCAGCAGCTCCTGGACTAGCGGGGGGGCTGGAGATACGCAGTATTTT

D gene: .
J gene: TRBJ1-1
clone size: .
V gene: TRBV7-2
CDR3 protein: CASSLVRDTEAFF
CDR3 DNA: TGTGCCAGCAGCTTAGTCAGGGACACTGAAGCTTTCTTT

D gene: TRBD1
J gene: TRBJ1-2
clone size: .
V gene: TRBV7-9
CDR3 protein: CASSQTGEGYTF
CDR3 DNA: TGTGCCAGCAGCCAGACAGGGGAAGGCTACACCTTC

D gene: .
J gene: TRBJ2-7
clone size: .
V gene: TRBV4-1
CDR3 protein: CASSPRDTHYEQYF
CDR3 DNA: TGCGCCAGCAGCCCCCGGGACACCCACTACGAGCAGTACTTC

D gene: .
J gene: TRBJ2-1
clone size: .
V gene: TRBV27
CDR3 protein: CASSPTRHQFF
CDR3 DNA: TGTGCCAGCAGCCCCACGCGGCACCAGTTCTTC

D gene: TRBD1
J gene: TRBJ2-7
clone size: .
V gene: TRBV6-6
CDR3 protein: CASRQPGTETYEQYF
CDR3 DNA: TGTGCCAGCAGGCAGCCCGGGACAGAGACCTACGAGCAGTACTTC

D gene: TRBD1
J gene: TRBJ2-7
clone size: .
V gene: TRBV27
CDR3 protein: CASRYGRTGGWEQYF
CDR3 DNA: TGTGCCAGCAGATACGGCCGGACAGGGGGGTGGGAGCAGTACTTC

D gene: TRBD2
J gene: TRBJ2-3
clone size: .
V gene: TRBV7-3
CDR3 protein: CASSLTGLAATDTQYF
CDR3 DNA: TGTGCCAGCAGCTTAACAGGGCTAGCGGCCACAGATACGCAGTATTTT

D gene: .
J gene: TRBJ1-1
clone size: .
V gene: TRBV5-1
CDR3 protein: CASSLQGTDEAFF
CDR3 DNA: TGCGCCAGCAGCTTGCAGGGAACCGATGAAGCTTTCTTT

D gene: .
J gene: TRBJ1-4
clone size: .
V gene: TRBV28
CDR3 protein: CASSLPPATNEKLFF
CDR3 DNA: TGTGCCAGCAGTTTACCCCCAGCAACTAATGAAAAACTGTTTTTT

D gene: TRBD2
J gene: TRBJ2-1
clone size: .
V gene: TRBV11-1
CDR3 protein: CASSFLAGAPRNEQFF
CDR3 DNA: TGTGCCAGCAGCTTTCTAGCGGGGGCACCTAGGAATGAGCAGTTCTTC

D gene: TRBD1
J gene: TRBJ1-4
clone size: .
V gene: TRBV5-5
CDR3 protein: CASSLSGQAREKLFF
CDR3 DNA: TGTGCCAGCAGCTTGAGTGGACAGGCTAGGGAAAAACTGTTTTTT

D gene: .
J gene: TRBJ2-2
clone size: .
V gene: TRBV19
CDR3 protein: CASLYDRFTGELFF
CDR3 DNA: TGTGCCAGCCTTTATGACAGGTTCACCGGGGAGCTGTTTTTT

D gene: .
J gene: TRBJ1-5
clone size: .
V gene: TRBV5-8
CDR3 protein: CASRIGVQPPYSNQPQHF
CDR3 DNA: TGTGCCAGCAGAATCGGGGTCCAGCCCCCATATAGCAATCAGCCCCAGCATTTT

D gene: .
J gene: TRBJ2-7
clone size: once
V gene: TRBV7-9
CDR3 protein: CASSLTTPGEQYF
CDR3 DNA: TGTGCCAGCAGCCTTACGACTCCCGGCGAGCAGTACTTC

D gene: TRBD2
J gene: TRBJ2-1
clone size: .
V gene: TRBV7-3
CDR3 protein: CASSSSGAGSYNEQFF
CDR3 DNA: TGTGCCAGCAGCTCGAGCGGGGCCGGCTCCTACAATGAGCAGTTCTTC

D gene: .
J gene: TRBJ2-7
clone size: few
V gene: TRBV29-1
CDR3 protein: CSVGWVGSSYEQYF
CDR3 DNA: TGCAGCGTCGGGTGGGTTGGGTCAAGCTACGAGCAGTACTTC

D gene: TRBD1
J gene: TRBJ2-7
clone size: .
V gene: TRBV19
CDR3 protein: CASTATGVGNEQYF
CDR3 DNA: TGTGCCAGTACTGCGACAGGGGTTGGCAACGAGCAGTACTTC

D gene: .
J gene: TRBJ1-2
clone size: .
V gene: TRBV5-1
CDR3 protein: CASSPAPETIYGYTF
CDR3 DNA: TGCGCCAGCAGCCCCGCGCCAGAAACTATCTATGGCTACACCTTC

D gene: .
J gene: TRBJ2-1
clone size: .
V gene: TRBV19
CDR3 protein: CASSIQGHGYNEQFF
CDR3 DNA: TGTGCCAGTAGTATCCAGGGACATGGCTACAATGAGCAGTTCTTC

D gene: TRBD1
J gene: TRBJ2-1
clone size: .
V gene: TRBV7-2
CDR3 protein: CASSSYGQGVRDEQFF
CDR3 DNA: TGTGCCAGCAGCTCCTACGGACAGGGGGTTAGGGATGAGCAGTTCTTC

D gene: .
J gene: TRBJ1-6
clone size: .
V gene: TRBV28
CDR3 protein: CAEGGPNSPLHF
CDR3 DNA: TGTGCCGAGGGCGGGCCTAATTCACCCCTCCACTTT

D gene: TRBD1
J gene: TRBJ2-7
clone size: .
V gene: TRBV29-1
CDR3 protein: CSALDRGSYEQYF
CDR3 DNA: TGCAGCGCCCTCGACAGGGGGTCCTACGAGCAGTACTTC

D gene: TRBD1
J gene: TRBJ2-6
clone size: once
V gene: TRBV2
CDR3 protein: CASGQGASPGANVLTF
CDR3 DNA: TGTGCCAGCGGACAGGGGGCCTCGCCTGGGGCCAACGTCCTGACTTTC

D gene: .
J gene: TRBJ1-2
clone size: .
V gene: TRBV7-9
CDR3 protein: CASSPGREGYGYTF
CDR3 DNA: TGTGCCAGCAGCCCAGGGAGGGAGGGCTATGGCTACACCTTC

D gene: .
J gene: TRBJ1-4
clone size: .
V gene: TRBV5-4
CDR3 protein: CASSLGGLEKLFF
CDR3 DNA: TGTGCCAGCAGCCTCGGGGGGCTGGAAAAACTGTTTTTT

D gene: .
J gene: TRBJ1-5
clone size: once
V gene: TRBV7-2
CDR3 protein: CASSLGGTQMRNQPQHF
CDR3 DNA: TGTGCCAGCAGCTTAGGGGGGACTCAAATGAGGAATCAGCCCCAGCATTTT